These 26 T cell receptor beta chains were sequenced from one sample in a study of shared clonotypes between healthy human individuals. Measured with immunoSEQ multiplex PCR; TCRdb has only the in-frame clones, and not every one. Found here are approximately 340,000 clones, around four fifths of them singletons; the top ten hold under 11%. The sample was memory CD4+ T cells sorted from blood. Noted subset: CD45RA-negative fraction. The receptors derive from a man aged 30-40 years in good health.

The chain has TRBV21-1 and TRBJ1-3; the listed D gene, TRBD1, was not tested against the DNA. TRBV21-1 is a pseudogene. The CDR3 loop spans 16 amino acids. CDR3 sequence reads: CASSFRHLLSGNTIYF. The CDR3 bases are TGTGCCAGCAGCTTCCGACACTTACTCTCTGGAAACACCATATATTTT.

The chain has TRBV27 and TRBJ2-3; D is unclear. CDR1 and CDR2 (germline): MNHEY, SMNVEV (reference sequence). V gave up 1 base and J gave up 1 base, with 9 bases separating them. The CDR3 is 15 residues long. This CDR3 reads CASSLLIRGTDTQYF. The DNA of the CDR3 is TGTGCCAGCAGTTTATTAATACGGGGCACAGATACGCAGTATTTT.

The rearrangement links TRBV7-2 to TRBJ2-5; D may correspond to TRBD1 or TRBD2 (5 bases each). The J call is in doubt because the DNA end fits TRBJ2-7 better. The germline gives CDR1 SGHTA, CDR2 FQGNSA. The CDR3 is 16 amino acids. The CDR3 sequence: CASRSAGTVFSYEQYF. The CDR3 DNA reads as TGTGCCAGCAGATCTGCCGGGACGGTCTTCTCCTACGAGCAGTACTTC.

The CDR3 reads CASSCWGGQTEAFF. The CDR3 coding sequence is TGTGCCAGCAGCTGTTGGGGGGGGCAGACTGAAGCTTTCTTT. The V and J genes are TRBV5-4 and TRBJ1-1; perhaps TRBD1 as D (6 bases). The CDR3 consists of 14 residues. Germline loops: CDR1 SGHNT, CDR2 YYREEE (reference sequence). Trimming cost V 3 bases and J 5 bases, with 14 bases left between them.

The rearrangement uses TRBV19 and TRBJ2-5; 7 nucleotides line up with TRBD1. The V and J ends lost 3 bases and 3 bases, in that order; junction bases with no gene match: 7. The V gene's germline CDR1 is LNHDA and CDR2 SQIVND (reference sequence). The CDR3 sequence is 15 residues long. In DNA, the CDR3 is TGTGCCAGTAGTATTTACAGGGGTAAGGAAGAGACCCAGTACTTC. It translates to CASSIYRGKEETQYF.

CDR3 DNA: TGTGCCAGCAGCTTATGGGGCGGGAGGTTGGGTGAGCAGTTCTTC. Amino acids: CASSLWGGRLGEQFF. The genes are TRBV11-2 and TRBJ2-1; the match to TRBD2 covers 8 bases. The CDR3 is 15 residues long. The junction had 9 bases not matched to a gene; V was cut back by 2 bases and J by 9 bases. CDR1 is SGHAT and CDR2 is FQNNGV in the germline V gene.

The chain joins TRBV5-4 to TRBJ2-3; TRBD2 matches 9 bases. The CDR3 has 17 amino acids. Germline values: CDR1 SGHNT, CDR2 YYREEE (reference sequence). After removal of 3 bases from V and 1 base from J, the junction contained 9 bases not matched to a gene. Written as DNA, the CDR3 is TGTGCCAGCAGCTCAGCGGGAGGTACGGCTGGCACAGATACGCAGTATTTT. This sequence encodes CASSSAGGTAGTDTQYF.

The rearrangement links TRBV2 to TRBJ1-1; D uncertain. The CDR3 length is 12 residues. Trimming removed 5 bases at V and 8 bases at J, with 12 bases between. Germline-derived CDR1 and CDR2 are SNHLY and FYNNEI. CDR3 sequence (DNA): TGTGCCAGCAGTACTGAAAGGACCGAAGCTTTCTTT. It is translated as CASSTERTEAFF. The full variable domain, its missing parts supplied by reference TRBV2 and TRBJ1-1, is EPEVTQTPSHQVTQMGQEVILRCVPISNHLYFYWYRQILGQKVEFLVSFYNNEISEKSEIFDDQFSVERPDGSNFTLKIRSTKLEDSAMYFCASSTERTEAFFGQGTRLTVV.

CDR3 protein: CASSPTSLSAREMEYF. CDR3 nucleotide sequence: TGTGCCAGCTCACCAACTTCCCTTTCTGCGCGGGAGATGGAGTATTTT. This sequence joins TRBV18 and TRBJ2-3, with 7 positions matching TRBD2. The CDR3 is 16 residues long. Germline CDR1 is KGHSH and CDR2 is LQKENI. V was clipped by 2 bases and J by 13 bases; unmatched bases: 18.

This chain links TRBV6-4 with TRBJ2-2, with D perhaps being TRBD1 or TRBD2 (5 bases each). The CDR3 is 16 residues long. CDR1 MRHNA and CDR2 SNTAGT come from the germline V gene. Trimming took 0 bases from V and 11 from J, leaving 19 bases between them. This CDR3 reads CASSDSRETLPEELFF. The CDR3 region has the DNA TGTGCCAGCAGTGACTCCAGGGAGACTCTCCCGGAAGAGCTGTTTTTT.

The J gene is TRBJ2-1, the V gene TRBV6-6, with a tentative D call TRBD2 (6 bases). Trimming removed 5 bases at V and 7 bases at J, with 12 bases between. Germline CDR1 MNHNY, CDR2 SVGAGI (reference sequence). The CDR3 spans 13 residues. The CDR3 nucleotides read TGTGCCAGCAGTCGGCGGGACGGAAATGAGCAGTTCTTC. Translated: CASSRRDGNEQFF.

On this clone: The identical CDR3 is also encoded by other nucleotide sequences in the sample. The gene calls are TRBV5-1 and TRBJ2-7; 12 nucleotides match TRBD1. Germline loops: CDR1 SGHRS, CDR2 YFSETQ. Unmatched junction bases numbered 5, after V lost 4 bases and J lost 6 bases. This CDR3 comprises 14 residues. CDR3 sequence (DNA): TGCGCCAGCAGCCTCGGGACAGGGGGCAGCGAGCAGTACTTC. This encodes CASSLGTGGSEQYF.

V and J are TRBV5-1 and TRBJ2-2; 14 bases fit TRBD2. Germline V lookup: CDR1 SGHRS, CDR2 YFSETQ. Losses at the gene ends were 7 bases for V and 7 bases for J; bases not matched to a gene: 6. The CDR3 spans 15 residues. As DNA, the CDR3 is TGCGCCAGCTCCCAGGGACTAGCGGGAGTCGGGGAGCTGTTTTTT. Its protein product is CASSQGLAGVGELFF.

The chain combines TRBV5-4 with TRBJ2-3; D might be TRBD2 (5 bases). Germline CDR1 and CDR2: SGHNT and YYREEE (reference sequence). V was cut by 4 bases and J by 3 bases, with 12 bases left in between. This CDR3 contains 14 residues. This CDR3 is CASSAPKRTDTQYF. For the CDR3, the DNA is TGTGCCAGCAGCGCCCCAAAGCGGACAGATACGCAGTATTTT.

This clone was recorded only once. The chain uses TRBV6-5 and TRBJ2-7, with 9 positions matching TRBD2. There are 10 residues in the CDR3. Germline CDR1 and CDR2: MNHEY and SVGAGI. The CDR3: CSSGRYEQYF. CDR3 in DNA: TGTAGTAGCGGGAGATACGAGCAGTACTTC.

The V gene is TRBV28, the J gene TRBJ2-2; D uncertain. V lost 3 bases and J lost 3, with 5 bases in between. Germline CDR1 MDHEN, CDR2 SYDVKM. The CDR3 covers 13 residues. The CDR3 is CASSFADTGELFF. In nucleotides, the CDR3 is TGTGCCAGCAGTTTTGCTGACACCGGGGAGCTGTTTTTT.

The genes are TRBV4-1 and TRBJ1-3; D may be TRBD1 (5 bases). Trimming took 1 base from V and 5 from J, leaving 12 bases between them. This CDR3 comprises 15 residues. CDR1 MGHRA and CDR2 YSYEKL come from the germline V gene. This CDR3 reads CASSQVSGGRNTIYF. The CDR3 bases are TGCGCCAGCAGCCAAGTCTCCGGGGGACGAAACACCATATATTTT.

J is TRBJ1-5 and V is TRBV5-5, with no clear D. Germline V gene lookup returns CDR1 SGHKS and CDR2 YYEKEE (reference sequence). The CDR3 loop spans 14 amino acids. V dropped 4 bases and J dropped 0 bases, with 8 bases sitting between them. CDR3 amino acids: CASSPWHSNQPQHF. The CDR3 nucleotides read TGTGCCAGCAGCCCCTGGCATAGCAATCAGCCCCAGCATTTT.

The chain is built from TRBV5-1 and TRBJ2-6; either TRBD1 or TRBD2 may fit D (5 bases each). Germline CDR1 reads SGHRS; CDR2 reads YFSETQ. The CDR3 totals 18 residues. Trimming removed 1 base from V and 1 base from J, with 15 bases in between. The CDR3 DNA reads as TGCGCCAGCAGCTTGAACCGAGGGACCTCATCTGGGGCCAACGTCCTGACTTTC. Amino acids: CASSLNRGTSSGANVLTF.

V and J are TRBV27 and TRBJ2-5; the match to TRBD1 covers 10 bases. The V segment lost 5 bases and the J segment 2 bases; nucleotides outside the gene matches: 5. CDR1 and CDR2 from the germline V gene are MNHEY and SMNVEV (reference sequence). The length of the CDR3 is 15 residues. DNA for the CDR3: TGTGCCAGCAGTGTCGACAGGGGGCGTCAAGAGACCCAGTACTTC. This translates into CASSVDRGRQETQYF.

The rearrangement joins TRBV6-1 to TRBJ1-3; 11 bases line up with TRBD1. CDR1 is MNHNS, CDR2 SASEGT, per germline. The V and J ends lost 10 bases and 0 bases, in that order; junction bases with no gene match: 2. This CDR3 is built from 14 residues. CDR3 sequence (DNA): TGTGCCACCGGGACAGGGGGCTCTGGAAACACCATATATTTT. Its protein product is CATGTGGSGNTIYF.

The CDR3: CASSSGNRGSGGYTF. The CDR3 bases are TGTGCCAGCAGCTCCGGGAACAGGGGGTCTGGTGGCTACACCTTC. The V gene is TRBV7-3, the J gene TRBJ1-2; TRBD1 aligns across 8 bases. Germline loops: CDR1 SGHTA, CDR2 FQGTGA. V lost 4 bases to trimming and J lost 7 bases; unmatched junction nucleotides: 11. The CDR3 extends over 15 amino acids. Using reference TRBV7-3 and TRBJ1-2 for the parts outside the CDR3, the full variable domain is GAGVSQTPSNKVTEKGKYVELRCDPISGHTALYWYRQSLGQGPEFLIYFQGTGAADDSGLPNDRFFAVRPEGSVSTLKIQRTERGDSAVYLCASSSGNRGSGGYTFGSGTRLTVV.

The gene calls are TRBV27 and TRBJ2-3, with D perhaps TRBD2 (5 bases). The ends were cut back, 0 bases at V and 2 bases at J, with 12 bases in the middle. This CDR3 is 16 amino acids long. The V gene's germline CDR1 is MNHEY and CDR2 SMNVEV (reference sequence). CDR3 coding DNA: TGTGCCAGCAGTTTATCTCCGGACTCCAACACAGATACGCAGTATTTT. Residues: CASSLSPDSNTDTQYF.

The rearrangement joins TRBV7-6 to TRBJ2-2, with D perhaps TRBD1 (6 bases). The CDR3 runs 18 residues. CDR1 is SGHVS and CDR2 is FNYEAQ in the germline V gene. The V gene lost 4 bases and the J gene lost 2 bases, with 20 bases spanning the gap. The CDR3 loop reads CASSYYAPGQLNTGELFF. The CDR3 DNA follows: TGTGCCAGCAGCTACTACGCGCCGGGACAACTAAACACCGGGGAGCTGTTTTTT.

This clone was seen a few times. The CDR3 sequence is CASNFRGQGSGGYTF. Here the CDR3 DNA reads TGTGCCAGCAACTTCAGGGGACAGGGGTCGGGCGGCTACACCTTC. The chain couples TRBV5-4 to TRBJ1-2; 10 positions agree with TRBD1. V shed 6 bases, J shed 8 bases, and the junction held 13 bases outside the gene matches. This CDR3 has 15 amino acids. Germline loops: CDR1 SGHNT, CDR2 YYREEE (reference sequence).

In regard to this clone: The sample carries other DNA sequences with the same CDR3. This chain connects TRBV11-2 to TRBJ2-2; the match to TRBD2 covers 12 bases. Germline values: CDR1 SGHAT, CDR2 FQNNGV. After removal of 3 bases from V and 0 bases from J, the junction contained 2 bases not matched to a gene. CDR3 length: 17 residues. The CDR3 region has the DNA TGTGCCAGCAGCTTGAGGACTAGCGGGGCGAACACCGGGGAGCTGTTTTTT. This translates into CASSLRTSGANTGELFF.